This T cell receptor beta chain is drawn from a study of T cell responses to AZD1222 COVID-19 vaccine. This CDR3 region has 14 residues. V lost 4 bases to trimming and J lost 5 bases, with 14 bases between them. The germline V gene has CDR1 SGHTA and CDR2 FQGNSA. Of note for this clone: Its target is not known.

General study results and limits: Along spike, vaccine-associated CD4 TCRs were found throughout, with dominance at 160-218 and 743-854. Within unmutated variant regions lay the reported targets of nearly half of spike-specific TCRs. Repertoires in all cases were sampled only once the peak T cell response had passed.

Sequenced by immunoSEQ multiplex PCR; TCRdb stores in-frame clones only, minus some. The sample gives some 75,000 clones, 70% to 90% of which show up once; about 11% is in the top ten. J is TRBJ2-5 and V is TRBV7-2; D perhaps matches TRBD1 (6 bases). The sequence derives from an adult in good health. Specimen: peripheral blood, collected on day 0 of AZD1222 vaccination. For the CDR3, the DNA is TGTGCCAGCAGCTCGGGACAACCTCGGGAGACCCAGTACTTC. It yields the protein CASSSGQPRETQYF.